This T cell receptor beta chain was identified in a study of siplizumab effects on memory and regulatory T cells. Findings and caveats of the study: Tregs proliferating in siplizumab cultures lacked confirmation of their suppressive function.

Points on this clone: The antigen is unknown.

Germline CDR1 reads LGHNA; CDR2 reads YSLEER. V lost 1 base to trimming and J lost 3 bases, with 9 bases between them. The length of the CDR3 is 14 residues. Each sample had around 110,000 TCR templates assayed. Sequenced by immunoSEQ multiplex PCR; TCRdb stores in-frame clones only, minus some. The sample yields approximately 65,000 clones, roughly 85% seen once. Sample: memory CD4+ T cells sorted from blood. This TCR derives from a human donor in good health. The chain uses TRBV4-3 and TRBJ1-2; D possibly corresponds to TRBD1 (5 bases). CDR3 amino acids: CASSQGGRDYGYTF. In nucleotides, the CDR3 is TGCGCCAGCAGCCAAGGAGGCAGGGACTATGGCTACACCTTC.